Listed below are T cell receptor beta chains from one sample, sequenced in a study of blood T cell repertoires in COVID-19. Only in-frame clones appear in the TCRdb table, and some are missing; sequencing was by immunoSEQ multiplex PCR. The sample yields under 250,000 clones, 84% seen once. The source material was peripheral blood. The origin of the receptors is a man between 45 and 60 years old with active or convalescent COVID-19. Both conserved end residues are part of each CDR3. A D gene is named only where the DNA matches it firmly. Some rows mark clone size as missing; the rest say once, few, many or name a class of expanded clone.

CDR3 DNA	CDR3 protein	D gene	J gene	CDR3 length	V gene	clone size
TGTGCCAGCAGCGGATCTAGCTCTAGCTCCTACAATGAGCAGTTCTTC	CASSGSSSSSYNEQFF	.	TRBJ2-1	16	TRBV9	.
TGTGCCAGCTCACAAAGAGCATTAAAGACAGGGGGAAGGAACTATGGCTACACCTTC	CASSQRALKTGGRNYGYTF	TRBD1	TRBJ1-2	19	TRBV18	.
TGTGCCAGCAACCGGAGGAGGGGGGGCGCAACTAATGAAAAACTGTTTTTT	CASNRRRGGATNEKLFF	.	TRBJ1-4	17	TRBV5-6	.
TGTGCCAGTAGTATCGTACAGGGATACGAGCAGTACTTC	CASSIVQGYEQYF	.	TRBJ2-7	13	TRBV19	.
TGTGCCAGCAGTTTCAACTCGGGACTAGCGGGAGTCGAGCAGTACTTC	CASSFNSGLAGVEQYF	TRBD2	TRBJ2-7	16	TRBV27	.
TGTGCCAGTAGTATTGGGCAGGGGGCCTATGGCTACACCTTC	CASSIGQGAYGYTF	TRBD1	TRBJ1-2	14	TRBV19	few
TGTGCCAGCAGCTTAGGAGGGGGTGACACTGAAGCTTTCTTT	CASSLGGGDTEAFF	.	TRBJ1-1	14	TRBV7-8	.
TGCGCCAGCAGCATAGACAAGAACTATGGCTACACCTTC	CASSIDKNYGYTF	.	TRBJ1-2	13	TRBV5-1	.
TGTGCCAGCAGCCAGGGACTAGCCGCTAGCACAGATACGCAGTATTTT	CASSQGLAASTDTQYF	TRBD2	TRBJ2-3	16	TRBV6-2/TRBV6-3	.
TGTGCCAGCAGCTTGGGACAGGGGGTAAGGGAGACCCAGTACTTC	CASSLGQGVRETQYF	TRBD1	TRBJ2-5	15	TRBV5-5	once
TGTGCCAGCAGCCCACTGGAGGGCCCCTACAATGAGCAGTTCTTC	CASSPLEGPYNEQFF	.	TRBJ2-1	15	TRBV27	.
TGTGCCAGCAGGGACAGGGGGAACACCATATATTTT	CASRDRGNTIYF	TRBD1	TRBJ1-3	12	TRBV2	.
TGTGCCAGCAGCGTGACAGGGCCCTATGGCTACACCTTC	CASSVTGPYGYTF	TRBD1	TRBJ1-2	13	TRBV28	.
TGCGCCAGCAGCTTGAGGGGGAACTATGGCTACACCTTC	CASSLRGNYGYTF	.	TRBJ1-2	13	TRBV5-1	.
TGTGCCAGCAGCCCGACACGGATTGGCTACACCTTC	CASSPTRIGYTF	.	TRBJ1-2	12	TRBV28	.
TGTGCCAGCAGTTCCCTGAAGACAGCCAATTCACCCCTCCACTTT	CASSSLKTANSPLHF	.	TRBJ1-6	15	TRBV28	.
TGTGCCAGCGGGTCAGGGGGCTACGAGCAGTACTTC	CASGSGGYEQYF	TRBD1	TRBJ2-7	12	TRBV7-9	.
TGTGCCAGCAGCTCTCGCGCTAGCGGTACCAAGGTTGGGCGCGAGACCCAGTACTTC	CASSSRASGTKVGRETQYF	TRBD2	TRBJ2-5	19	TRBV5-4	.
TGTGCCAGCAGGCGGACTAGCGGGTACACAGATACGCAGTATTTT	CASRRTSGYTDTQYF	TRBD2	TRBJ2-3	15	TRBV6-6	.
TGCGCCAGCAGCCAAGATCGGGGAGTCATCCGCGAGCAGTACTTC	CASSQDRGVIREQYF	.	TRBJ2-7	15	TRBV4-3	.
TGTGCCAGCAGCTTAGACATCTCGAAGACCCAGTACTTC	CASSLDISKTQYF	.	TRBJ2-5	13	TRBV7-2	.
TGTGCCAGCAGCTCCCAGGGCGTCAGCACTGAAGCTTTCTTT	CASSSQGVSTEAFF	.	TRBJ1-1	14	TRBV7-6	.
TGTGCCAGCAGCTTGTGGGGGGTGGTTGTCCGGGGCAATCAGCCCCAGCATTTT	CASSLWGVVVRGNQPQHF	.	TRBJ1-5	18	TRBV5-5	.
TGTGCCAGCAGCAGGGGGTTAGGCTACACCTTC	CASSRGLGYTF	TRBD1	TRBJ1-2	11	TRBV6-5	.
TGTGCCAGCAGTCTATGGCCTAACAGGGCGTACGAGCAGTACTTC	CASSLWPNRAYEQYF	.	TRBJ2-7	15	TRBV28	.
TGTGCAAGTCGCTTACGTCTCAGGGACGAGCAGTACTTC	CASRLRLRDEQYF	.	TRBJ2-7	13	TRBV12-2	.
TGTGCCAGCAGCTCCGGGTCGACAGGGGGAACTGAAGCTTTCTTT	CASSSGSTGGTEAFF	TRBD1	TRBJ1-1	15	TRBV5-5	few